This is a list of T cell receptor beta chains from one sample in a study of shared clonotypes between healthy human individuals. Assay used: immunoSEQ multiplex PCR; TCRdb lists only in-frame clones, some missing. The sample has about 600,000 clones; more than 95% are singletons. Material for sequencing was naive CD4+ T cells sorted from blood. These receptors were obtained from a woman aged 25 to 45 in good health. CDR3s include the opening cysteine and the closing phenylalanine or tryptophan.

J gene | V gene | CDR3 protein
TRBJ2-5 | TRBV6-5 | CASILTFGGGTQYF
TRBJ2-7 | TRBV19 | CASSEYMGTTYEQYF
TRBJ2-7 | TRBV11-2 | CASSFNRAPGYEQYF
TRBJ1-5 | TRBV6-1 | CASIGLQGSSQPQHF
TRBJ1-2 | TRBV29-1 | CSVESGGVQYTF
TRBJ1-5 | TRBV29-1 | CSVSRNEGQPQHF
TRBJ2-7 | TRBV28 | CASSLRWLPSEQYF
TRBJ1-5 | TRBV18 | CASSPPGQRGQPQHF
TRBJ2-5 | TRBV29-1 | CSVEETQYF
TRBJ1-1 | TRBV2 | CASSGGRGATEAFF
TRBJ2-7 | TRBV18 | CASSPPGLAGVYEQYF
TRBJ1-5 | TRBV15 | CATSRDPGRFDQPQHF
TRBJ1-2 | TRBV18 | CASSPGQDNYGYTF
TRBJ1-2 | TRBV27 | CASSLRTGYGYTF
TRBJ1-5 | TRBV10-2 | CASSRDHTQPQHF
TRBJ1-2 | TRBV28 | CASSSSTASNYGYTF
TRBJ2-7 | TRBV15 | CATSRDNGGGGSSYEQYF
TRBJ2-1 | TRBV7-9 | CASSQQGASYNEQFF
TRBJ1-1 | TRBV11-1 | CASSFAGGNTEAFF